Below are 11 T cell receptor beta chains sequenced from a single sample in a study of blood T cell repertoires in COVID-19. TCRdb's copy holds only in-frame clones and misses some; the assay was immunoSEQ multiplex PCR. In the table there are about 490,000 clones, 70% to 90% of which are singletons. Sequencing used peripheral blood. These receptors came from a human donor in a cohort sampled during active COVID-19.

The genes are TRBV5-1 and TRBJ1-1, with D tentatively TRBD1 (5 bases). Germline V gene sequence: CDR1 SGHRS, CDR2 YFSETQ. Trimming took 1 base from V and 4 from J, leaving 11 bases between them. CDR3 length: 14 residues. CDR3 loop: CASSLNQGSTEAFF. The CDR3 bases are TGCGCCAGCAGCTTGAATCAGGGTAGCACTGAAGCTTTCTTT.

The chain carries TRBV18 and TRBJ2-1; TRBD2 is a possible D gene (5 bases). V shed 1 base and J shed 8 bases, with 18 bases lying between them. The germline CDR1 and CDR2 sequences are KGHSH and LQKENI. The CDR3 runs to 16 residues. CDR3 sequence reads: CASSPRTTIRNDEQFF. CDR3 in DNA: TGTGCCAGCTCACCACGAACGACTATTCGGAACGATGAGCAGTTCTTC.

The genes are TRBV27 and TRBJ1-1; 12 bases line up with TRBD1. CDR3 length: 18 residues. The germline CDR1 and CDR2 sequences are MNHEY and SMNVEV (reference sequence). V was clipped by 1 base and J by 5 bases; unmatched bases: 11. CDR3 sequence (DNA): TGTGCCAGCAGTTTATTGTGGGGGACAGGGGGCGCGTATACTGAAGCTTTCTTT. The encoded protein is CASSLLWGTGGAYTEAFF.

The J gene is TRBJ2-7, the V gene TRBV3-1 (or the pseudogene TRBV3-2); 12 nucleotides line up with TRBD2. This CDR3 is 13 amino acids long. The V and J ends lost 10 bases and 2 bases, in that order; junction bases with no gene match: 3. Germline V CDR1 and CDR2: LGHDT, YNNKEL (reference sequence). CDR3 residues: CATGLAGTYEQYF. CDR3 sequence (DNA): TGTGCCACCGGACTAGCGGGAACCTACGAGCAGTACTTC.

The rearrangement uses TRBV19 and TRBJ1-5; D uncertain. V dropped 7 bases and J dropped 0 bases, with 7 bases sitting between them. This CDR3 is 13 amino acids long. Germline CDR1 reads LNHDA; CDR2 reads SQIVND (reference sequence). The CDR3 bases are TGTGCCAGTAATCAAAATAGCAATCAGCCCCAGCATTTT. Translation gives CASNQNSNQPQHF.

V usage is TRBV11-2 and J usage is TRBJ1-6; the match to TRBD1 covers 10 bases. Germline-derived CDR1 and CDR2 are SGHAT and FQNNGV. The CDR3 totals 17 residues. V gave up 5 bases and J gave up 9 bases; unmatched junction bases: 13. The CDR3 sequence: CASSGGTGDHLSSPLHF. Written as DNA, the CDR3 is TGTGCCAGCAGCGGCGGGACAGGGGATCACCTCAGTTCACCCCTCCACTTT. Looking up the rest from reference TRBV11-2 and TRBJ1-6 gives the full variable domain: EAGVAQSPRYKIIEKRQSVAFWCNPISGHATLYWYQQILGQGPKLLIQFQNNGVVDDSQLPKDRFSAERLKGVDSTLKIQPAKLEDSAVYLCASSGGTGDHLSSPLHFGNGTRLTVT.

The V gene is TRBV6-1, the J gene TRBJ2-1; 7 nucleotides agree with TRBD1. Trimming took 1 base from V and 2 from J; bases not matched to a gene: 8. Germline assignment: CDR1 MNHNS and CDR2 SASEGT. This CDR3 region has 17 residues. In DNA, the CDR3 is TGTGCCAGCAGTGAAGGGCGACAGGGTAACACCTACAATGAGCAGTTCTTC. This translates into CASSEGRQGNTYNEQFF.

The genes are TRBV12-3 or TRBV12-4 and TRBJ2-6; no definite D call. CDR3 length: 13 residues. V lost 7 bases and J lost 1, with 5 bases in between. The DNA for the CDR3 is TGTGCCAGCATTAGTTCTGGGGCCAACGTCCTGACTTTC. Translation gives CASISSGANVLTF.

This clone was detected only once. The chain links TRBV28 to TRBJ2-1; D perhaps matches TRBD2 (5 bases). The CDR3 loop spans 16 amino acids. Germline lookup yields CDR1 MDHEN and CDR2 SYDVKM. Trimming removed 7 bases from V and 1 base from J, with 17 bases in between. The CDR3 DNA reads TGTGCCAGCACCCGAACGGGGTTCCCATCCTACAATGAGCAGTTCTTC. This sequence encodes CASTRTGFPSYNEQFF.

This clone was seen more than once but under ten times. This chain joins TRBV11-1 and TRBJ2-2; weak D call: TRBD2 (5 bases). The CDR3 has 13 amino acids. The V gene lost 3 bases and the J gene lost 7 bases, with 9 bases spanning the gap. Germline V gene data show CDR1 as SGHAT and CDR2 as FQDESV (reference sequence). CDR3 sequence reads: CASSFEGVGELFF. The CDR3, as DNA: TGTGCCAGCAGCTTCGAGGGCGTCGGGGAGCTGTTTTTT.

Only one count was recorded for this clone. The rearrangement uses TRBV28 and TRBJ2-7; 9 bases are a match to TRBD2. The germline V gene has CDR1 MDHEN and CDR2 SYDVKM. J lost 3 bases, V lost 7 bases, and 7 bases had no gene match. This CDR3 spans 14 amino acids. DNA of the CDR3: TGTGCCAGCAAACCGGGACTAGCTATCTACGAGCAGTACTTC. Its translation is CASKPGLAIYEQYF.